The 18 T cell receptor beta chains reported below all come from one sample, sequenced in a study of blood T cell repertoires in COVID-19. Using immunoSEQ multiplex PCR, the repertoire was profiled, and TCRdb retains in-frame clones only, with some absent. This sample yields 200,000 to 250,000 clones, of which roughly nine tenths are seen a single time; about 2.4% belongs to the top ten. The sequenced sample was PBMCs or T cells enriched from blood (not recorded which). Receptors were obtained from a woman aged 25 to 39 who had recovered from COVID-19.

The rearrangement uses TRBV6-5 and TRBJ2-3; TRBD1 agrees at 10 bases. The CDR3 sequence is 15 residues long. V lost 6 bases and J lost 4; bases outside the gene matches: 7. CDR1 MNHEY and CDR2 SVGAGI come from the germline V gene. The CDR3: CASRSTGGAADTQYF. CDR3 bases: TGTGCCAGCAGATCGACAGGGGGCGCGGCAGATACGCAGTATTTT.

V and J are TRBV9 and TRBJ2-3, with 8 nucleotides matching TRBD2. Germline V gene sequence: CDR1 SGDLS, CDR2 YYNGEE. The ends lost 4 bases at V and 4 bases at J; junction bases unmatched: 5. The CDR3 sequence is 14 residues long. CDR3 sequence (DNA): TGTGCCAGCAGCCCCCGGGGGGGGGCAGATACGCAGTATTTT. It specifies CASSPRGGADTQYF.

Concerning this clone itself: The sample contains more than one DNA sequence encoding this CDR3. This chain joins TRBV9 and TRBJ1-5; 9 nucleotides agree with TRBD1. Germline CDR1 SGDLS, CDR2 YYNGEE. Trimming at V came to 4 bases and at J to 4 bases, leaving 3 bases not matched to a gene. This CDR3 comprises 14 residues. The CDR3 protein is CASSYGQGNQPQHF. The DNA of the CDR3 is TGTGCCAGCAGCTATGGACAGGGGAATCAGCCCCAGCATTTT.

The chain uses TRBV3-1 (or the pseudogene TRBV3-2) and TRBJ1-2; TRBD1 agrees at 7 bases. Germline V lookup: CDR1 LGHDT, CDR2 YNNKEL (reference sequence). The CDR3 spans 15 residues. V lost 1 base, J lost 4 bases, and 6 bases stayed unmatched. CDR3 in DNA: TGTGCCAGCAGCCAAGTCCGGGACAGCCTCTATGGCTACACCTTC. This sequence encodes CASSQVRDSLYGYTF.

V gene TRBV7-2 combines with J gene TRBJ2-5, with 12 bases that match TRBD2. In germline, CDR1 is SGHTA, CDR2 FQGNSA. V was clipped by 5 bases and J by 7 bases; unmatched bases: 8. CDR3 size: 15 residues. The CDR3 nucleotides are TGTGCCAGCAGCCCGCCGGGACTAGCGGGTGGGACCCAGTACTTC. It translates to CASSPPGLAGGTQYF.

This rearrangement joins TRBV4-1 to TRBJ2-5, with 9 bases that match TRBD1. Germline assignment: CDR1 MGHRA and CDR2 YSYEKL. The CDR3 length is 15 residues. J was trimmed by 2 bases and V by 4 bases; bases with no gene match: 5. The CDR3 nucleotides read TGCGCCAGCAGCCTCGGGACAGGGTCTCAAGAGACCCAGTACTTC. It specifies CASSLGTGSQETQYF.

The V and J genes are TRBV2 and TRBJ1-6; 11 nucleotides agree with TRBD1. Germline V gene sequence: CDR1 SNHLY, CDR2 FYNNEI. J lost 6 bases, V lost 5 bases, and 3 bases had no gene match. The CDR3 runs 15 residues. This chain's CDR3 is CASSKDRGLNSPLHF. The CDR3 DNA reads TGTGCCAGCAGTAAGGACAGGGGGCTTAATTCACCCCTCCACTTT.

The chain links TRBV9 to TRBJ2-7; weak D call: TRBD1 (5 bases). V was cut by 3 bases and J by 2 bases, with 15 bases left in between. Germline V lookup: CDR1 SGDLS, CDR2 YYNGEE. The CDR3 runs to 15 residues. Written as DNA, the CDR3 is TGTGCCAGCAGCGAAGCGACAGATTCTCCCTACGAGCAGTACTTC. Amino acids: CASSEATDSPYEQYF.

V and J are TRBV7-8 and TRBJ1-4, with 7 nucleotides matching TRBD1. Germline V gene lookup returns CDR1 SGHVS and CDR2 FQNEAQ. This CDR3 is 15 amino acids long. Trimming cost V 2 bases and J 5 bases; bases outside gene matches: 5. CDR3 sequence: CASSLFSGQNEKLFF. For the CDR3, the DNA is TGTGCCAGCAGCTTATTTTCGGGACAGAATGAAAAACTGTTTTTT.

The CDR3 sequence is CASRGRRPLEVPGELFF. The CDR3 DNA reads TGTGCCAGCCGCGGCCGGAGGCCGCTGGAGGTTCCCGGGGAGCTGTTTTTT. This chain joins TRBV7-9 and TRBJ2-2, with D perhaps TRBD2 (5 bases). Germline loops: CDR1 SEHNR, CDR2 FQNEAQ (reference sequence). The CDR3 loop spans 17 amino acids. V lost 8 bases and J lost 6, with 25 bases in between.

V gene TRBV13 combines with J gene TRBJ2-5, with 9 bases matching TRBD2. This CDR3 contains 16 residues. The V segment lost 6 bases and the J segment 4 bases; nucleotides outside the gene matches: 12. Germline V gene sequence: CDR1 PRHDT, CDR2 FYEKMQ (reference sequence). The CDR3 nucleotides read TGTGCCAGCAGACCCCCCGGCGGGGGGGGCGTAGAGACCCAGTACTTC. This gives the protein CASRPPGGGGVETQYF.

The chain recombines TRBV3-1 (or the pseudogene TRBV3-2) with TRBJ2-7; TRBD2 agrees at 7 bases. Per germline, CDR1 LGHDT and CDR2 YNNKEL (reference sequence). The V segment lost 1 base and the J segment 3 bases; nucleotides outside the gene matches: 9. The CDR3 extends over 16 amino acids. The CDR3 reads CASSQVPGGLIYEQYF. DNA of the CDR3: TGTGCCAGCAGCCAAGTCCCGGGAGGTCTGATCTACGAGCAGTACTTC.

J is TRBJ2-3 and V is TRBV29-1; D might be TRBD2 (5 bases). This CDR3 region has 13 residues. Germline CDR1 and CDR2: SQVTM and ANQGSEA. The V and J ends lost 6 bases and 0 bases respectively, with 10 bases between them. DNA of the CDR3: TGCAGCGTCCTAAGCGGTAGCACAGATACGCAGTATTTT. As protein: CSVLSGSTDTQYF.

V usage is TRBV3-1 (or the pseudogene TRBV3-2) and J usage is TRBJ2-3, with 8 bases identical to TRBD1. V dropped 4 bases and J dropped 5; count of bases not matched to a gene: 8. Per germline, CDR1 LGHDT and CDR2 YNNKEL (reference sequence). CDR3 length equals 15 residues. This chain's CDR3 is CASSLRQGLRDTQYF. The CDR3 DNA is TGTGCCAGCAGCCTCAGACAGGGGTTGAGAGATACGCAGTATTTT.

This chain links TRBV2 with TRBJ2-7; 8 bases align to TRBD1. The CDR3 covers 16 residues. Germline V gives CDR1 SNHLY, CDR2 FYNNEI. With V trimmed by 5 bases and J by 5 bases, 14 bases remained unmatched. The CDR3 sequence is CASSYLPDRVSDEQYF. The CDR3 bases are TGTGCCAGCAGTTATCTCCCGGACAGGGTTTCGGACGAGCAGTACTTC.

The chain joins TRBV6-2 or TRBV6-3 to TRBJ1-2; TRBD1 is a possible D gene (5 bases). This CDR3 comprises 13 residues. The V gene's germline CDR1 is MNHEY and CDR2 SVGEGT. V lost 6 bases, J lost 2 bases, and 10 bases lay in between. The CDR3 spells CASSPRQNYGYTF. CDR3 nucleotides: TGTGCCAGCAGCCCCCGACAGAACTATGGCTACACCTTC.

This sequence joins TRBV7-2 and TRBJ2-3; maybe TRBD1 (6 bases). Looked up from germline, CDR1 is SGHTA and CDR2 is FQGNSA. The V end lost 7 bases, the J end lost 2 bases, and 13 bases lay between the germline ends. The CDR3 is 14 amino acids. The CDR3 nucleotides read TGTGCCAGCACGACAGGTCTTTTCACAGATACGCAGTATTTT. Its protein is CASTTGLFTDTQYF.

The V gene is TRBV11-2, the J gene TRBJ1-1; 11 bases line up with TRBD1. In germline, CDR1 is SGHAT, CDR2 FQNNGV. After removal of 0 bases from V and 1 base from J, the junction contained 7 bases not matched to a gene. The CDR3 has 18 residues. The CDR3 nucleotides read TGTGCCAGCAGCTTAGATTGGACAGGGGGCGCAGGGAACACTGAAGCTTTCTTT. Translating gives CASSLDWTGGAGNTEAFF.